This T cell receptor (beta chain) was captured in a study of blood T cell repertoires in COVID-19. Study-wide context: PBMCs, B-cell-depleted T cells, or T cells provided the cDNA or gDNA that made up the material.

Germline V gene lookup returns CDR1 DFQATT and CDR2 SNEGSKA (reference sequence). V lost 3 bases to trimming and J lost 2 bases, with 11 bases between them. This CDR3 spans 13 amino acids. The assay was immunoSEQ multiplex PCR, and TCRdb's table has in-frame clones only and misses some. The sample includes more than 65,000 clones, roughly 84% of them seen just once. The specimen was peripheral blood. The sequence was obtained from a man in his forties or fifties with acute or convalescent COVID-19. The chain couples TRBV20-1 to TRBJ2-7; D not certain. CDR3 in DNA: TGCAGTGCTAGTAACTTCATGACCTACGAGCAGTACTTC. Protein sequence: CSASNFMTYEQYF.